These 21 T cell receptor beta chains were all obtained from the same sample, sequenced in a study of CD8+ T cells in alopecia areata. In each case, RNA was isolated and then reverse transcribed into cDNA as the sequencing template. The method was immunoSEQ multiplex PCR; TCRdb's version includes in-frame clones alone and lacks a portion of them. The sample includes 4,000 to 4,500 clones, about 60% seen only once; the top ten take more than 9.5%. Indicated treatment: oral pan-JAK inhibitor, 5-10 mg twice daily. Individuals with alopecia areata gave both lesional scalp punch biopsies and peripheral blood for collection. Here the sequenced sample was skin, taken at week 4, from a patient treated with tofacitinib. These receptors all stem from a human donor with alopecia areata.

This chain connects TRBV9 to TRBJ2-3, with 9 bases that match TRBD2. The CDR3 length is 16 residues. Germline values: CDR1 SGDLS, CDR2 YYNGEE. V trimming: 3 bases; J trimming: 4 bases; junction bases outside the gene matches: 9. In DNA form, the CDR3 reads TGTGCCAGCAGCGCAGCCGGGACTAGCCCGCCAGATACGCAGTATTTT. Translated: CASSAAGTSPPDTQYF.

This clone was seen a handful of times. The J gene is TRBJ2-2, the V gene TRBV10-3, with D perhaps being TRBD1 or TRBD2 (5 bases each). The V and J ends lost 2 bases and 6 bases respectively, with 22 bases between them. CDR1 ENHRY and CDR2 SYGVKD come from the germline V gene. This CDR3 has 18 residues. CDR3 protein: CAISEGATGRQPAGELFF. Written as DNA, the CDR3 is TGTGCCATCAGTGAGGGTGCTACGGGACGCCAACCGGCCGGGGAGCTGTTTTTT.

The rearrangement links TRBV19 to TRBJ1-2; D not resolved. Germline CDR1 and CDR2: LNHDA and SQIVND (reference sequence). Trimming stripped 4 bases from V and 2 bases from J, with 11 bases between. CDR3 length equals 14 residues. CDR3 sequence reads: CASSRARSNYGYTF. In nucleotides, the CDR3 is TGTGCCAGTAGTAGGGCCAGGAGCAACTATGGCTACACCTTC. Full variable domain (remainder filled in from reference TRBV19 and TRBJ1-2): DGGITQSPKYLFRKEGQNVTLSCEQNLNHDAMYWYRQDPGQGLRLIYYSQIVNDFQKGDIAEGYSVSREKKESFPLTVTSAQKNPTAFYLCASSRARSNYGYTFGSGTRLTVV.

The sample holds one count of this clone. V is TRBV5-1 and J is TRBJ2-1, with 7 positions matching TRBD2. Germline V CDR1 and CDR2: SGHRS, YFSETQ. The CDR3 contains 18 residues. The ends lost 5 bases at V and 3 bases at J; junction bases unmatched: 17. The CDR3 protein is CASRPRLSGKVGYNEQFF. In nucleotides, the CDR3 is TGCGCCAGCAGGCCCCGACTAAGCGGGAAAGTAGGCTACAATGAGCAGTTCTTC.

The rearrangement joins TRBV13 to TRBJ2-6, with 8 bases matching TRBD1. Unmatched junction bases numbered 5, after V lost 2 bases and J lost 2 bases. Germline CDR1 PRHDT, CDR2 FYEKMQ (reference sequence). The CDR3 contains 17 residues. The CDR3 nucleotides read TGTGCCAGCAGCTTACCAGGGGGCGGGGCTGGGGCCAACGTCCTGACTTTC. Protein sequence: CASSLPGGGAGANVLTF.

This chain uses TRBV29-1 with TRBJ2-7, with 7 bases aligning to TRBD1. The germline gives CDR1 SQVTM, CDR2 ANQGSEA. This CDR3 spans 12 amino acids. The junction had 3 bases not matched to a gene; V was cut back by 7 bases and J by 0 bases. As DNA, the CDR3 is TGCAGCGCCCGGGACAGCTCCTACGAGCAGTACTTC. Its protein product is CSARDSSYEQYF.

The V gene is TRBV5-4, the J gene TRBJ2-5; D is possibly TRBD2 (7 bases). Deletions cut 7 bases from V and 4 bases from J, with 17 bases between. Germline CDR1 reads SGHNT; CDR2 reads YYREEE (reference sequence). This CDR3 has 14 amino acids. The CDR3 region has the DNA TGTGCCAGCTCCCCGGGGGGCAGGGGAGAGACCCAGTACTTC. The encoded protein is CASSPGGRGETQYF. Full variable domain (missing parts from reference TRBV5-4 and TRBJ2-5): ETGVTQSPTHLIKTRGQQVTLRCSSQSGHNTVSWYQQALGQGPQFIFQYYREEENGRGNFPPRFSGLQFPNYSSELNVNALELDDSALYLCASSPGGRGETQYFGPGTRLLVL.

The V call is TRBV2, the J call TRBJ2-3; tentatively, D is TRBD2 (5 bases). This CDR3 region has 19 residues. Germline V gives CDR1 SNHLY, CDR2 FYNNEI. V gave up 5 bases and J gave up 0 bases, with 24 bases separating them. CDR3 in amino acids: CASSLVGAEPRASTDTQYF. The DNA of the CDR3 is TGTGCCAGCAGTCTGGTCGGAGCGGAGCCTAGGGCTAGCACAGATACGCAGTATTTT. The full variable domain, with the rest looked up from reference TRBV2 and TRBJ2-3, is EPEVTQTPSHQVTQMGQEVILRCVPISNHLYFYWYRQILGQKVEFLVSFYNNEISEKSEIFDDQFSVERPDGSNFTLKIRSTKLEDSAMYFCASSLVGAEPRASTDTQYFGPGTRLTVL.

This chain links TRBV5-1 with TRBJ2-6; no clear D gene. CDR1 and CDR2 (germline): SGHRS, YFSETQ. The CDR3 is 16 amino acids. Trimming shortened V by 0 bases and J by 0 bases, and 7 bases separated the two germline ends. Here the CDR3 reads CASSLAPRSGANVLTF. DNA for the CDR3: TGCGCCAGCAGCTTGGCCCCCCGCTCTGGGGCCAACGTCCTGACTTTC.

Sample share makes this clone large. J is TRBJ2-1 and V is TRBV7-9, with D unresolved. CDR3 length: 11 amino acids. V was pared by 4 bases and J by 9 bases, with 7 bases between. Looked up from germline, CDR1 is SEHNR and CDR2 is FQNEAQ (reference sequence). The CDR3 DNA sequence: TGTGCCAGCAGCTCAATGAGTGAGCAGTTCTTC. Translation gives CASSSMSEQFF.

The chain combines TRBV7-8 with TRBJ1-1; D gene uncertain. The CDR3 is 12 residues long. Germline lookup yields CDR1 SGHVS and CDR2 FQNEAQ. The V gene lost 0 bases and the J gene lost 11 bases, with 10 bases spanning the gap. CDR3 in amino acids: CASSLASSSAFF. In DNA form, the CDR3 reads TGTGCCAGCAGCTTAGCGAGTTCCAGCGCTTTCTTT.

The chain combines TRBV7-2 with TRBJ2-7; 7 nucleotides agree with TRBD1. The CDR3 is made up of 15 amino acids. CDR1 is SGHTA, CDR2 FQGNSA, per germline. With V trimmed by 6 bases and J by 2 bases, 10 bases remained unmatched. The CDR3 region has the DNA TGTGCCAGCAGAGCTGTGTCCGGGACAGCCTACGAGCAGTACTTC. Protein product: CASRAVSGTAYEQYF.

The rearrangement joins TRBV5-1 to TRBJ2-3; the match to TRBD2 covers 12 bases. CDR3 length: 16 residues. Germline lookup yields CDR1 SGHRS and CDR2 YFSETQ. The ends lost 4 bases at V and 3 bases at J; junction bases unmatched: 6. The CDR3 region is CASSTLTSGRTDTQYF. The CDR3, as DNA: TGCGCCAGCAGCACCCTGACTAGCGGGAGAACAGATACGCAGTATTTT. Drawing the rest from reference TRBV5-1 and TRBJ2-3, the complete variable domain is KAGVTQTPRYLIKTRGQQVTLSCSPISGHRSVSWYQQTPGQGLQFLFEYFSETQRNKGNFPGRFSGRQFSNSRSEMNVSTLELGDSALYLCASSTLTSGRTDTQYFGPGTRLTVL.

DNA of the CDR3: TGTGCCAGTAGTACCCTAGCGGGCGATTCTCGGGACTACGAGCAGTACTTC. This translates into CASSTLAGDSRDYEQYF. This chain links TRBV19 with TRBJ2-7; TRBD2 matches 8 bases. Germline assignment: CDR1 LNHDA and CDR2 SQIVND (reference sequence). The CDR3 runs to 17 residues. The junction had 14 bases not matched to a gene; V was cut back by 4 bases and J by 3 bases.

This chain joins TRBV14 and TRBJ2-5, with a tentative D call TRBD2 (5 bases). V was shortened by 5 bases and J by 5 bases, with 15 bases between the two germline ends. The CDR3 length is 14 residues. CDR1 is SGHDN and CDR2 is FVKESK in the germline V gene. For the CDR3, the DNA is TGTGCCAGCAGCTTTCGAGGGAGTTGGGAGACCCAGTACTTC. It codes for CASSFRGSWETQYF. Drawing the rest from reference TRBV14 and TRBJ2-5, the complete variable domain is EAGVTQFPSHSVIEKGQTVTLRCDPISGHDNLYWYRRVMGKEIKFLLHFVKESKQDESGMPNNRFLAERTGGTYSTLKVQPAELEDSGVYFCASSFRGSWETQYFGPGTRLLVL.

This chain links TRBV6-5 with TRBJ2-3; the D is unclear. V lost 6 bases and J 8 bases, leaving 18 bases between the germline ends. This CDR3 spans 14 amino acids. Germline assignment: CDR1 MNHEY and CDR2 SVGAGI. The CDR3 here is CASSRLGAQSTQYF. Written as DNA, the CDR3 is TGTGCCAGCAGCAGACTGGGCGCACAGAGTACGCAGTATTTT.

The genes are TRBV29-1 and TRBJ1-2; D might be TRBD1 (5 bases). V lost 2 bases and J lost 4, with 17 bases in between. CDR1 SQVTM and CDR2 ANQGSEA come from the germline V gene. This CDR3 comprises 15 residues. The CDR3 DNA sequence: TGCAGCGTTGAAAGTCGCGACCTCGGGGGCTATGGCTACACCTTC. Its protein product is CSVESRDLGGYGYTF.

This clone occurred once. This chain links TRBV11-2 with TRBJ2-2; TRBD1 matches at 7 bases. The CDR3 totals 17 residues. Looked up from germline, CDR1 is SGHAT and CDR2 is FQNNGV. Germline trimming cut 2 bases from V and 0 bases from J; bases unmatched to any gene: 6. In DNA form, the CDR3 reads TGTGCCAGCAGCTTACAAGGAACAGGGGCGAACACCGGGGAGCTGTTTTTT. Translated, it gives CASSLQGTGANTGELFF.

The chain couples TRBV4-1 to TRBJ1-3; unclear D gene. This CDR3 has 15 amino acids. Germline CDR1 reads MGHRA; CDR2 reads YSYEKL. Trimming cost V 6 bases and J 4 bases, with 16 bases left between them. CDR3 residues: CASSPSGGLGNTIYF. The DNA of the CDR3 is TGCGCCAGCAGTCCTTCCGGAGGACTCGGAAACACCATATATTTT.

The rearrangement links TRBV10-3 to TRBJ2-7; 8 bases agree with TRBD1. Looked up from germline, CDR1 is ENHRY and CDR2 is SYGVKD. This CDR3 spans 16 amino acids. J lost 5 bases, V lost 3 bases, and 12 bases had no gene match. CDR3 coding DNA: TGTGCCATCAGTGACGCACTGGGACAGGCCCCTAACGAGCAGTACTTC. This sequence encodes CAISDALGQAPNEQYF.

This chain joins TRBV7-2 and TRBJ2-2; D gene unclear. Germline-derived CDR1 and CDR2 are SGHTA and FQGNSA. The CDR3 runs to 16 residues. V lost 2 bases and J 2 bases, leaving 12 bases between the germline ends. The CDR3 sequence is CASSLWASLNTGELFF. The CDR3 DNA reads as TGTGCCAGCAGCTTATGGGCTTCTCTTAACACCGGGGAGCTGTTTTTT.